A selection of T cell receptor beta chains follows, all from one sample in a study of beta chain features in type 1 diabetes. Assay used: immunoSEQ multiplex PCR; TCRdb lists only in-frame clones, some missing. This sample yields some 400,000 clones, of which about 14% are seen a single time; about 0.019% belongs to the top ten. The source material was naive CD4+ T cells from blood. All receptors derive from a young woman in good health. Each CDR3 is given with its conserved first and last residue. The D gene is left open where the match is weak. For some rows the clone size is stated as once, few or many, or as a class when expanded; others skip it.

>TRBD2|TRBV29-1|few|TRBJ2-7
CSVRLAYEQYF
TGCAGCGTTAGACTAGCGTACGAGCAGTACTTC
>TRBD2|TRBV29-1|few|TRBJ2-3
CSGILAGGADTQYF
TGCAGCGGTATACTAGCGGGAGGGGCAGATACGCAGTATTTT
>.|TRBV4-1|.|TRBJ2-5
CASSPAPFSGYETQYF
TGCGCCAGCAGCCCCGCTCCATTTAGCGGTTACGAGACCCAGTACTTC
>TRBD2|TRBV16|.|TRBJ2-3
CASSQRLLAGGPSTDTQYF
TGTGCCAGCAGCCAAAGGCTCCTAGCGGGAGGGCCGAGCACAGATACGCAGTATTTT
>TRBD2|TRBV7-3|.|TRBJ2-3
CASSATSGSTDTQYF
TGTGCCAGCAGCGCGACTAGCGGGAGCACAGATACGCAGTATTTT
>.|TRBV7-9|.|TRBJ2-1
CASSGDSINEQFF
TGTGCCAGCAGCGGAGACAGTATCAATGAGCAGTTCTTC
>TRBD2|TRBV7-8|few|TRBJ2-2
CASSLAAGGGELFF
TGTGCCAGCAGCTTAGCAGCGGGAGGCGGGGAGCTGTTTTTT
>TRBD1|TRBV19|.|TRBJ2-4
CASSTGQARAKNIQYF
TGTGCCAGTAGTACGGGACAGGCCCGAGCCAAAAACATTCAGTACTTC
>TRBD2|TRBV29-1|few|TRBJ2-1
CSVEGGLGTSGSRSYNEQFF
TGCAGCGTCGAAGGGGGTTTAGGGACTAGCGGGAGCCGCTCCTACAATGAGCAGTTCTTC
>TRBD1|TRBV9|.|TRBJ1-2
CASSADQGALGFYGYTF
TGTGCCAGCAGCGCAGACCAGGGGGCTCTGGGGTTTTATGGCTACACCTTC
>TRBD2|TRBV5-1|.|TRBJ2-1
CASRGTSGSNEQFF
TGCGCCAGCCGCGGGACTAGCGGGAGTAATGAGCAGTTCTTC
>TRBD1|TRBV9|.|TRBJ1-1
CASSPQDRTNTEAFF
TGTGCCAGCAGCCCCCAGGACAGGACTAACACTGAAGCTTTCTTT
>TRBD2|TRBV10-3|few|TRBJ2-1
CAISDSRKGLAIDEQFF
TGTGCCATCAGTGACTCCCGTAAGGGACTAGCGATCGATGAGCAGTTCTTC
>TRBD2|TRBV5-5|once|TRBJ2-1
CASSWTSGLYNEQFF
TGTGCCAGCAGCTGGACTAGCGGGCTATACAATGAGCAGTTCTTC
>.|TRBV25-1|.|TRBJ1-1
CASSEPGLNTEAFF
TGTGCCAGCAGTGAACCAGGGTTGAACACTGAAGCTTTCTTT
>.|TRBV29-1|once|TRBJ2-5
CSVSPGEETQYF
TGCAGCGTTTCCCCAGGGGAAGAGACCCAGTACTTC
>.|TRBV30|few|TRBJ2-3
CAWSLQGPGTDTQYF
TGTGCCTGGAGTCTACAGGGACCGGGCACAGATACGCAGTATTTT
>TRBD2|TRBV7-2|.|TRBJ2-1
CASSLATGLAGPRRSYNEQFF
TGTGCCAGCAGCTTAGCGACGGGACTAGCGGGACCGCGCCGATCCTACAATGAGCAGTTCTTC
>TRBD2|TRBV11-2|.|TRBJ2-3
CASSLYRRTSRADTQYF
TGTGCCAGCAGCTTGTACCGACGGACTAGTAGGGCAGATACGCAGTATTTT
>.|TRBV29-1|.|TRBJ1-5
CSVVISNQPQHF
TGCAGCGTTGTCATTAGCAATCAGCCCCAGCATTTT
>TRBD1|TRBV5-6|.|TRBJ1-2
CASRPTGLQANYGYTF
TGTGCCAGCAGACCGACAGGGCTTCAAGCTAACTATGGCTACACCTTC
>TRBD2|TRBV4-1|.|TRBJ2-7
CASSPLERDGSYEQYF
TGCGCCAGCAGCCCTTTAGAGCGGGACGGCTCCTACGAGCAGTACTTC
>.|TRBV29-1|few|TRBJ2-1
CSVEGARHNEQFF
TGCAGCGTTGAAGGGGCCAGACACAATGAGCAGTTCTTC
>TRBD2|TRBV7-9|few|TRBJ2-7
CASSLRGLADEQYF
TGTGCCAGCAGCCTACGGGGACTAGCAGACGAGCAGTACTTC
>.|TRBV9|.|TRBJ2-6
CASSVGAGPGANVLTF
TGTGCCAGCAGCGTAGGAGCAGGGCCAGGGGCCAACGTCCTGACTTTC
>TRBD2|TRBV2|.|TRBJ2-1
CASGSGRIDNEQFF
TGTGCCAGCGGTAGCGGGAGGATTGACAATGAGCAGTTCTTC
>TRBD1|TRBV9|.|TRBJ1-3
CASQGVAGNTIYF
TGTGCCAGCCAGGGGGTGGCTGGAAACACCATATATTTT
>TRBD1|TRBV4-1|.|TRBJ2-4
CASSQGQGAAKNIQYF
TGCGCCAGCAGCCAGGGACAGGGGGCGGCCAAAAACATTCAGTACTTC
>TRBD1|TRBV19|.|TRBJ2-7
CASSAGTGGAYEQYF
TGTGCCAGTAGTGCCGGGACAGGGGGAGCCTACGAGCAGTACTTC
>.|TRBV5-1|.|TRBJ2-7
CASSFDREQYF
TGCGCCAGCAGCTTCGACAGAGAGCAGTACTTC
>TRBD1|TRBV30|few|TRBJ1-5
CAWSEGQPNQPQHF
TGTGCCTGGAGTGAGGGACAGCCGAATCAGCCCCAGCATTTT
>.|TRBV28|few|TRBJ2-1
CASSLSYNEQFF
TGTGCCAGCAGTCTCTCGTACAATGAGCAGTTCTTC
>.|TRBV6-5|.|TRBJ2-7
CASSQTGTSSYEQYF
TGTGCCAGCAGTCAAACAGGGACGAGCTCCTACGAGCAGTACTTC
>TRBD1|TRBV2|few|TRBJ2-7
CASSETPQQGGEQYF
TGTGCCAGCAGTGAAACCCCTCAACAGGGGGGCGAGCAGTACTTC
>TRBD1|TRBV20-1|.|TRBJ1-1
CSAAGGTEAFF
TGCAGTGCTGCAGGGGGTACTGAAGCTTTCTTT
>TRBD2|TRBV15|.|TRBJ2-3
CATLKSTSGSWGTDAQYF
TGTGCCACCCTAAAGAGCACTAGCGGGAGCTGGGGGACAGATGCGCAGTATTTT
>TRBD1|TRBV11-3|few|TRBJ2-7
CASSSDRSYEQYF
TGTGCCAGCAGCTCGGACAGGTCCTACGAGCAGTACTTC